One T cell receptor beta chain is described in this entry. Its target is unknown. This specimen comes from a study of T cells after yellow fever vaccination. As for the study in general: Low-cell-number fractions underwent preparation using SMART-Seq v4 Ultra Low Input. Overall study findings and caveats: Any FACS-sorted repertoire could hold abundant clonotypes that contaminate it from the bulk population. Clones that expanded after primary vaccination mostly reappeared after the booster (96% CD4, 80% to 90% CD8).

UMIs and a universal primer site were added when TCR cDNA was made by 5'RACE template switching. TCRdb called the 5' RACE reads again in MiXCR, with one record for every CDR3 protein. The sample holds approximately 450,000 distinct CDR3 sequences; 15% to 20% are singletons and the top ten take 15% to 20%. V was pared by 5 bases and J by 1 base, with 8 bases between. The CDR3 runs 13 residues. Sequenced material: PBMCs, taken before the yellow fever booster vaccination. This receptor was identified in a man aged 18 to 29 who received the YFV17D yellow fever vaccine. V gene TRBV12-3 or TRBV12-4 combines with J gene TRBJ1-1; maybe TRBD1 (5 bases). The CDR3 loop is CASSIDRNTEAFF. CDR3 DNA sequence: TGTGCCAGCAGTATCGACAGGAACACTGAAGCTTTCTTT.